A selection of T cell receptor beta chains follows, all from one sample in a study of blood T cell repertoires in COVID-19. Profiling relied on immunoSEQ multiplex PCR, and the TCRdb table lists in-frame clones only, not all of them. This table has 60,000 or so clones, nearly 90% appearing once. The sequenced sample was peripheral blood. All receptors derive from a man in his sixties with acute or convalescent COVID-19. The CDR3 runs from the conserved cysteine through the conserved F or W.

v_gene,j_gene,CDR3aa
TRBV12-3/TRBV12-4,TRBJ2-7,CASSFGGGNEQYF
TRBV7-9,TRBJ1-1,CASSPFRDTEAFF
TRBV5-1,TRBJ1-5,CASSPGTGGDGNQPQHF
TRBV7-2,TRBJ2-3,CASSLAVGGGGLSDTQYF
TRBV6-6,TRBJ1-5,CASSYGPNQPQHF
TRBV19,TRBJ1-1,CASSYRGRAEAFF
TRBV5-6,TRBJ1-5,CASSLYAGINQPQHF
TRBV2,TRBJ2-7,CASSERRDGEQYF
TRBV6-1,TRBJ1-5,CASSERMDMELTQHF
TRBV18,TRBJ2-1,CASSPPGMVEQFF
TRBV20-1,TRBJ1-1,CSARFQFGAFF
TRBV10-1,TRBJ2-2,CASSEYPGDLGTGELFF
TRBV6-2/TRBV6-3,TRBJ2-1,CASSWGGQGNLDEQFF
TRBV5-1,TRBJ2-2,CASSLGDRDTGELFF
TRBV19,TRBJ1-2,CASSYDRAAIYGYTF
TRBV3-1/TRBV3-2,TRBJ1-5,CASSTGVRQPQHF
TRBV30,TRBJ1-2,CAWRTGTGYTF
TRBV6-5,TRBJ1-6,CASTRGMEGSPLHF
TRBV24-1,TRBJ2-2,CATSDPGTSGRTGELFF
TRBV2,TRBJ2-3,CASSVVAGATDTQYF
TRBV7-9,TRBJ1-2,CASSQGDSYGYTF
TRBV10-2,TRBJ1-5,CASSESGRLNQPQHF
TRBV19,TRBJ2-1,CASSDRDRVQGSYNEQFF
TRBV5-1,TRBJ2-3,CASSPQGGDTQYF
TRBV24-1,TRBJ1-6,CATTGDGNSPLHF
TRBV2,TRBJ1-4,CASSEARGGEKLFF
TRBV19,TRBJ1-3,CASSQQYSGNTIYF
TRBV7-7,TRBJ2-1,CASSLGPGGSYNEQFF
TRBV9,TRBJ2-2,CASSYRGTGELFF
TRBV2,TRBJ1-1,CASSAQGVNTEAFF
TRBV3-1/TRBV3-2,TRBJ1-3,CASSSRGAGNTIYF